This section outlines one TCR beta chain sequence together with its context. Its antigen is unidentified. Per the germline V gene, CDR1 is MNHEY and CDR2 is SMNVEV (reference sequence). V shed 3 bases and J 0 bases; nucleotides not matched to a gene: 13. There are 19 residues in the CDR3. The data stem from a study of siplizumab effects on memory and regulatory T cells. Study results and caveats: The study found that mappable alloreactive CD4+ clones averaged roughly 69% Treg-derived with siplizumab and over 25% in controls.

Sequencing of each sample assayed roughly 9.1 x 10^4 TCR templates. TCRdb's copy holds only in-frame clones and misses some; the assay was immunoSEQ multiplex PCR. The repertoire consists of under 110,000 clones, with around nine tenths occurring once and the leading ten covering about 12%. The source of this sequence is a human donor in good health. The J gene is TRBJ2-1, the V gene TRBV27, with 8 bases aligning to TRBD2. Sample: non-Treg CD4+ T cells sorted from blood. The CDR3 here is CASSFRGLAGFSSYNEQFF. CDR3 nucleotides: TGTGCCAGCAGTTTTAGAGGGCTAGCGGGCTTCAGCTCCTACAATGAGCAGTTCTTC.